This T cell receptor (beta chain) was obtained from a study of post-analysis software for immune sequencing data. The TCR beta cDNA libraries carried unique molecular identifiers. cDNA molecules numbering 450,000 to 650,000 came from roughly 1 to 10 million T cells. TCRdb redid the calling of the PCR reads with MiXCR, one entry per CDR3 protein. The table includes around 440,000 distinct CDR3 sequences, under 55% detected once. With respect to this clonotype: What it recognizes is unknown.

General study results and limits: Strong co-clustering by F measure was evident for samples that had been prepared in the same batch. When patients were compared with controls, 4 or 5 TRBV segments were more frequent, TRBV5-6, TRBV5-1 and TRBV20-1 among them.

CDR1 is SQVTM, CDR2 ANQGSEA, per germline. The CDR3 sequence is 12 residues long. With 2 bases removed from V and 7 bases from J, the gap between germline ends came to 11 bases. The chain combines TRBV29-1 with TRBJ1-2; no clear D. What was sequenced was blood. The TCR sequence derives from a girl aged 5 to 17 with multiple sclerosis. In DNA form, the CDR3 reads TGCAGCGTTGAAATCCGGGGAGGTGGCTACACCTTC. Protein product: CSVEIRGGGYTF.